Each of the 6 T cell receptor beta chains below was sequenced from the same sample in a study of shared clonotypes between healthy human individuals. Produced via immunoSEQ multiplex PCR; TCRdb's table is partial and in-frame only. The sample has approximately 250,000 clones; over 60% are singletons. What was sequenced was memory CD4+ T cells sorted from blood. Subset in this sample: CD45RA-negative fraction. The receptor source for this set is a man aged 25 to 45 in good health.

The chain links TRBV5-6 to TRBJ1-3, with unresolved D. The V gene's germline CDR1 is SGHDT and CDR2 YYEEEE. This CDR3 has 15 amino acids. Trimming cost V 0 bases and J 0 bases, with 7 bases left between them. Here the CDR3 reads CASSLGPSSGNTIYF. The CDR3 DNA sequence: TGTGCCAGCAGCTTGGGACCCTCCTCTGGAAACACCATATATTTT.

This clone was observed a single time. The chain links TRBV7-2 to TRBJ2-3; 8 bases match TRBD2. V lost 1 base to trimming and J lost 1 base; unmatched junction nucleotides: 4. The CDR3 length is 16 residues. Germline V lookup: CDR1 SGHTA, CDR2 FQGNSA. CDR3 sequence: CASSLVATSGTDTQYF. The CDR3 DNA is TGTGCCAGCAGCTTAGTCGCGACTAGCGGCACAGATACGCAGTATTTT.

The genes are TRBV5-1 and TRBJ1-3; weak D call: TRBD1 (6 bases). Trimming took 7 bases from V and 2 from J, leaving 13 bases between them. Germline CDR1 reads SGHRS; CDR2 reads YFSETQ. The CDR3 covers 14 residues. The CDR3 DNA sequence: TGCGCCAGCTATTCAGGGGAGGCTGGAAACACCATATATTTT. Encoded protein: CASYSGEAGNTIYF.

The CDR3 DNA reads TGTGCCAGCAGCCCCGTAGCGGGAGAGAGGGCCTACGAGCAGTACTTC. Protein product: CASSPVAGERAYEQYF. The J gene is TRBJ2-7, the V gene TRBV11-2; 9 bases are shared with TRBD2. J gave up 2 bases and V 5 bases, and 10 bases lay outside the gene matches. The CDR3 consists of 16 residues. CDR1 and CDR2 (germline): SGHAT, FQNNGV.

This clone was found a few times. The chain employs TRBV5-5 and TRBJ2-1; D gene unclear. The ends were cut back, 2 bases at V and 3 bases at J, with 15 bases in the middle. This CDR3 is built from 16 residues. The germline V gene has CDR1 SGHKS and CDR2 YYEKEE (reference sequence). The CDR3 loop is CASSLRSVLNYNEQFF. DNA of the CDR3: TGTGCCAGCAGCTTAAGGTCGGTCCTAAACTACAATGAGCAGTTCTTC.

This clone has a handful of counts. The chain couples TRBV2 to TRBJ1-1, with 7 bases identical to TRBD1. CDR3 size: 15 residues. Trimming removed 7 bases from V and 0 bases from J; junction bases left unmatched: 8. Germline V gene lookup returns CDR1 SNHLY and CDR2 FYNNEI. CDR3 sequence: CASTRGLVMNTEAFF. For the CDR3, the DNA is TGTGCCAGCACCAGGGGGTTAGTCATGAACACTGAAGCTTTCTTT.